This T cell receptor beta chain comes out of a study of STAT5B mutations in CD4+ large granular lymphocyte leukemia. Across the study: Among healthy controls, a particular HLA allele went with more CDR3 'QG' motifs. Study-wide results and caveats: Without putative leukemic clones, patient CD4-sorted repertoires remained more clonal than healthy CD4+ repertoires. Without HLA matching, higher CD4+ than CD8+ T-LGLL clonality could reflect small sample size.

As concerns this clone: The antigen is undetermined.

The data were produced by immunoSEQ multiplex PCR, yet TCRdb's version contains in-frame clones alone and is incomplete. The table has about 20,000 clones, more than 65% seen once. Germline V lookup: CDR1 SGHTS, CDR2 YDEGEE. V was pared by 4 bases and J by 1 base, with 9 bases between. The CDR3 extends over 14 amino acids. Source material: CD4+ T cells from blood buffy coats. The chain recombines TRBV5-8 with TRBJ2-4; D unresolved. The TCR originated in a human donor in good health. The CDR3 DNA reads TGTGCCAGCAGCGCCGCGTACGCCAAAAACATTCAGTACTTC. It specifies CASSAAYAKNIQYF.